This T cell receptor beta chain was identified during a study of shared clonotypes between healthy human individuals. Across the study: CD8 memory received one plate per donor, CD8 naive two, CD4 memory three and CD4 naive three.

Using immunoSEQ multiplex PCR, the repertoire was profiled, and TCRdb retains in-frame clones only, with some absent. The sample lists around 2.1 million clones; around 95% were seen once. With 1 base removed from V and 4 bases from J, the gap between germline ends came to 8 bases. The length of the CDR3 is 13 residues. Germline CDR1 GTSNPN, CDR2 SVGIG (reference sequence). Turning to this clone: The antigen is not known.

Study conclusions and caveats: Donor clonotype sharing was expected to depend on sequencing depth. Generation probabilities of non-shared clonotypes were lower (relative to those shared by all four donors).

The study enrolled healthy HIV-negative adults without recent acute infections or vaccinations as donors. The chain is built from TRBV30 and TRBJ2-1; possible D gene TRBD1, 5 bases. The TCR sequence derives from a young man in good health. Sequenced material: naive CD4+ T cells sorted from blood. Subset: CD45RA+ positively selected. Written as DNA, the CDR3 is TGTGCCTGGAGTGGGGGCAAGTACAATGAGCAGTTCTTC. It codes for CAWSGGKYNEQFF. Full variable domain (missing parts from reference TRBV30 and TRBJ2-1): SQTIHQWPATLVQPVGSPLSLECTVEGTSNPNLYWYRQAAGRGLQLLFYSVGIGQISSEVPQNLSASRPQDRQFILSSKKLLLSDSGFYLCAWSGGKYNEQFFGPGTRLTVL.